These T cell receptor beta chains were read from a single sample in a study of cytomegalovirus exposure and HLA in healthy donors. Produced via immunoSEQ multiplex PCR; TCRdb's table is partial and in-frame only. The sample contains more than 110,000 clones, 75% of which appear only once. The sample comprised PBMCs. The receptors shown here come from a man aged 25-45 years in good health and CMV-seronegative. Each CDR3 is given with its conserved first and last residue. Fields, in order: V gene, D gene, J gene, clone size, CDR3 protein, CDR3 DNA. The D gene is left open where the match is weak. The size field is filled for only some rows; it gives once, few, many or a size class.

TRBV30	TRBD1	TRBJ2-3	-	CAYSGGSTASTDTQYF	TGTGCCTACTCAGGGGGATCTACAGCTAGCACAGATACGCAGTATTTT
TRBV9	-	TRBJ1-1	once	CASSVSGGGTEAFF	TGTGCCAGCAGCGTAAGCGGGGGCGGAACTGAAGCTTTCTTT
TRBV30	TRBD1	TRBJ2-5	-	CAWSGVDRDETQYF	TGTGCCTGGAGTGGCGTAGACAGGGACGAGACCCAGTACTTC
TRBV5-8	TRBD1	TRBJ1-4	-	CASSPRTGEKKLFF	TGTGCCAGCAGCCCAAGGACAGGGGAAAAAAAACTGTTTTTT
TRBV7-2	TRBD1	TRBJ1-5	-	CASSFFGTGGSQPQHF	TGTGCCAGCAGCTTTTTCGGGACAGGGGGCAGTCAGCCCCAGCATTTT
TRBV5-1	-	TRBJ2-7	-	CASSLGQARDYEQYF	TGCGCCAGCAGCTTGGGGCAGGCCAGAGACTACGAGCAGTACTTC
TRBV27	-	TRBJ2-2	-	CASSFGGGTGELFF	TGTGCCAGCAGTTTTGGAGGCGGCACCGGGGAGCTGTTTTTT
TRBV10-3	TRBD2	TRBJ2-7	-	CAVSPGLGSYEQYF	TGTGCCGTCTCTCCGGGACTAGGTAGTTACGAGCAGTACTTC
TRBV29-1	-	TRBJ1-1	-	CSVDSGGTEAFF	TGCAGCGTTGATTCGGGAGGGACTGAAGCTTTCTTT
TRBV5-1	TRBD1	TRBJ2-1	-	CASSQTGTGGDEQFF	TGCGCCAGCAGCCAGACCGGGACAGGGGGCGATGAGCAGTTCTTC
TRBV30	-	TRBJ1-1	-	CAWRIPYRVSEAFF	TGTGCCTGGAGAATTCCCTATAGAGTATCGGAAGCTTTCTTT
TRBV11-3	TRBD1	TRBJ1-1	-	CASSTSGQGNEAFF	TGTGCCAGCAGCACCTCGGGACAGGGGAATGAAGCTTTCTTT
TRBV2	-	TRBJ1-6	-	CASSPATPGSPLHF	TGTGCCAGCAGCCCGGCCACTCCAGGATCACCCCTCCACTTT
TRBV5-5	-	TRBJ1-4	-	CASSLNAGESEKLFF	TGTGCCAGCAGCTTGAACGCAGGGGAATCTGAAAAACTGTTTTTT
TRBV9	-	TRBJ2-5	-	CASSPRDLQETQYF	TGTGCCAGCAGCCCCCGGGACTTACAAGAGACCCAGTACTTC
TRBV7-2	-	TRBJ2-5	-	CASSLSGARGQETQYF	TGTGCCAGCAGCTTATCAGGGGCGCGCGGCCAAGAGACCCAGTACTTC
TRBV5-1	-	TRBJ2-1	-	CASSDALGGADNEQFF	TGCGCCAGCAGCGACGCCTTGGGGGGGGCCGACAATGAGCAGTTCTTC
TRBV7-9	TRBD1	TRBJ2-3	once	CASSSTGGIDTQYF	TGTGCCAGCAGCTCGACAGGGGGGATAGATACGCAGTATTTT
TRBV28	TRBD1	TRBJ1-2	once	CASSSPPDREAYGYTF	TGTGCCAGCAGTTCCCCCCCGGACAGGGAGGCGTATGGCTACACCTTC
TRBV2	-	TRBJ1-1	-	CASTRNRGEAEAFF	TGTGCCAGCACCCGAAATCGGGGAGAGGCTGAAGCTTTCTTT
TRBV28	-	TRBJ1-2	-	CASSLDSPGLANYGYTF	TGTGCCAGCAGTTTAGACAGCCCAGGACTAGCTAACTATGGCTACACCTTC
TRBV2	-	TRBJ1-1	few	CASSVDSNTEAFF	TGTGCCAGCAGTGTGGACAGTAACACTGAAGCTTTCTTT
TRBV5-4	-	TRBJ1-1	few	CASSFGDTEAFF	TGTGCCAGCAGCTTCGGGGACACTGAAGCTTTCTTT
TRBV10-3	TRBD1	TRBJ1-5	few	CAISERTGGMQPQHF	TGTGCCATCAGTGAAAGAACAGGGGGCATGCAGCCCCAGCATTTT
TRBV27	-	TRBJ1-5	once	CASSLGTKGNQPQHF	TGTGCCAGCAGTTTAGGGACAAAGGGGAATCAGCCCCAGCATTTT
TRBV29-1	TRBD2	TRBJ2-4	-	CSVQPLAGEINSQYF	TGCAGCGTGCAACCCTTAGCGGGAGAGATAAACAGTCAGTACTTC
TRBV9	TRBD2	TRBJ2-1	few	CASSATSGGLREQFF	TGTGCCAGCAGCGCGACTAGCGGGGGTTTACGTGAGCAGTTCTTC
TRBV19	-	TRBJ2-2	-	CASSIRSTANTGELFF	TGTGCCAGTAGTATTCGTTCGACAGCGAACACCGGGGAGCTGTTTTTT
TRBV27	TRBD1	TRBJ1-1	-	CASSLSQGTVMNTEAFF	TGTGCCAGCAGTTTATCACAGGGGACTGTCATGAACACTGAAGCTTTCTTT
TRBV5-4	-	TRBJ2-6	-	CASSLGTTGANGLTF	TGTGCCAGCAGCTTGGGGACAACTGGGGCCAACGGCCTGACTTTC
TRBV9	-	TRBJ2-1	-	CASSVGSSYNEQFF	TGTGCCAGCAGCGTAGGGAGCTCCTACAATGAGCAGTTCTTC
TRBV7-9	TRBD1	TRBJ1-2	-	CASSFLGRGQSYGYTF	TGTGCCAGCAGCTTCCTTGGCAGGGGGCAGAGCTATGGCTACACCTTC
TRBV5-1	-	TRBJ1-2	once	CASSLDNKGGVDGYTF	TGCGCCAGCAGCTTGGATAACAAAGGTGGAGTCGATGGCTACACCTTC
TRBV30	-	TRBJ1-6	-	CAWSVQASYNSPLHF	TGTGCCTGGAGTGTCCAGGCCTCCTATAATTCACCCCTCCACTTT
TRBV2	TRBD1	TRBJ2-7	few	CASRGQGGEQYF	TGTGCCAGCAGGGGACAGGGGGGGGAGCAGTACTTC
TRBV2	TRBD1	TRBJ1-3	-	CASGDREGDTIYF	TGTGCCAGCGGGGACAGGGAAGGAGACACCATATATTTT
TRBV4-1	TRBD1	TRBJ2-3	few	CASSQPYRGTDTQYF	TGCGCCAGCAGCCAACCCTACAGGGGGACAGATACGCAGTATTTT
TRBV5-6	-	TRBJ1-2	-	CASSPGWGTTSEGGYTF	TGTGCCAGCAGCCCGGGGTGGGGAACCACCTCGGAGGGAGGCTACACCTTC
TRBV5-1	-	TRBJ2-5	-	CASSFRGEETQYF	TGCGCCAGCAGCTTCAGGGGAGAAGAGACCCAGTACTTC
TRBV4-1	TRBD2	TRBJ2-3	-	CASSQEAGPGTDTQYF	TGCGCCAGCAGCCAAGAAGCGGGACCCGGGACAGATACGCAGTATTTT
TRBV10-2	-	TRBJ2-7	-	CASSGDYEQYF	TGCGCCAGCAGCGGGGACTACGAGCAGTACTTC
TRBV27	-	TRBJ2-7	-	CASSLRGLRIGEQYF	TGTGCCAGCAGTTTAAGGGGACTTCGAATTGGCGAGCAGTACTTC
TRBV28	TRBD2	TRBJ2-1	-	CASSPPPGGGNEQFF	TGTGCCAGCAGTCCGCCCCCGGGGGGTGGAAATGAGCAGTTCTTC
TRBV5-1	-	TRBJ2-7	few	CASTLQGSYEQYF	TGCGCCAGCACCCTTCAGGGTTCCTACGAGCAGTACTTC
TRBV6-6	-	TRBJ2-5	-	CASTNIAQGPQNF	TGTGCCAGCACCAATATCGCACAGGGCCCCCAGAACTTC
TRBV18	-	TRBJ2-7	-	CASSPQGGLSSYEQYF	TGTGCCAGCTCACCACAGGGAGGCTTGAGCTCCTACGAGCAGTACTTC